Listed below are T cell receptor beta chains from one sample, sequenced in a study of sequential checkpoint blockade in melanoma. Produced via immunoSEQ multiplex PCR; TCRdb's table is partial and in-frame only. The sample contains around 9,900 clones, about 23% of which appear only once. Sample: tumor tissue (inferred from file names), taken from a patient given nivolumab and ipilimumab in sequence. The receptor source for this set is a human donor with melanoma. Each CDR3 is given with its conserved first and last residue. The D gene is left open where the match is weak. A row's size may be missing; if present it is once, few, many or a size class.

>.|TRBJ2-5|TRBV6-8|few
TGTGCCAGCAGCCGGGGACACCAAGAGACCCAGTACTTC
CASSRGHQETQYF
>TRBD1|TRBJ1-1|TRBV6-8|few
TGTGCCAGCAGTTACGCCAGGGGGGTAGGGACTGAAGCTTTCTTT
CASSYARGVGTEAFF
>.|TRBJ1-5|TRBV28|once
TGTGCCAGCATGGGGGGGTGGGGTCAGCCCCAGCATTTT
CASMGGWGQPQHF
>.|TRBJ1-4|TRBV9|.
TGTGCCAGCAGCGTAGCTTCCCAGGGTGGTGAAAAACTGTTTTTT
CASSVASQGGEKLFF
>.|TRBJ1-5|TRBV11-3|few
TGTGCCAGCAGCCCCCAAGGGGGAGGGCCGGAAAGCAATCAGCCCCAGCATTTT
CASSPQGGGPESNQPQHF
>.|TRBJ1-5|TRBV6-8|.
TGTGCCAGCAGTCTAACAGAATACAATCAGCCCCAGCATTTT
CASSLTEYNQPQHF
>.|TRBJ1-6|TRBV19|.
TGTGCCAGTAGTAAACGGGCGGACCAAACAAATTCACCCCTCCACTTT
CASSKRADQTNSPLHF
>.|TRBJ1-4|TRBV6-8|few
TGTGCCAGCAGTTACGGGGGAGCGGGTGAAAAACTGTTTTTT
CASSYGGAGEKLFF
>.|TRBJ1-5|TRBV9|many
TGTGCCAGCAGCGTAGGGGAGCATAGCAATCAGCCCCAGCATTTT
CASSVGEHSNQPQHF
>.|TRBJ2-2|TRBV14|once
TGTGCCAGCAGCCACCTCAACACCGGGGAGCTGTTTTTT
CASSHLNTGELFF
>.|TRBJ1-3|TRBV28|.
TGTGCCAGCAGCAGAGGCTCTGGAAACACCATATATTTT
CASSRGSGNTIYF
>.|TRBJ2-5|TRBV28|few
TGTGCCAGCAGGGCGAAGGGAGAGACCCAGTACTTC
CASRAKGETQYF
>.|TRBJ2-1|TRBV6-8|few
TGTGCCAGCAGTTACGAGGGGCAGGCCTACAATGAGCAGTTCTTC
CASSYEGQAYNEQFF
>TRBD1|TRBJ1-4|TRBV28|medium-sized
TGTGCCAGCATTGACAGGGGTTATGCAACTAATGAAAAACTGTTTTTT
CASIDRGYATNEKLFF
>TRBD2|TRBJ2-7|TRBV9|.
TGTGCCAGCAGCCATAGCGGGGGTTCATCCTACTACGAGCAGTACTTC
CASSHSGGSSYYEQYF
>.|TRBJ2-2|TRBV11-3|few
TGTGCCAGCACCATTGAAATGACGAACACCGGGGAGCTGTTTTTT
CASTIEMTNTGELFF
>.|TRBJ1-2|TRBV6-8|.
TGTGCCAGCAGTGACGGGGCAGGAGTCTATGGCTACACCTTC
CASSDGAGVYGYTF
>.|TRBJ2-1|TRBV9|.
TGTGCCAGCGGTTATACAGGCGATGAGCAGTTCTTC
CASGYTGDEQFF
>.|TRBJ2-3|TRBV6-8|many
TGTGCCAGCAGTTACTCGAGGGCAGCCTGGGGCACAGATACGCAGTATTTT
CASSYSRAAWGTDTQYF
>.|TRBJ1-1|TRBV25-1|few
TGTGCCAGCAGTGAATTTGGGCTTACTGAAGCTTTCTTT
CASSEFGLTEAFF
>.|TRBJ2-7|TRBV10-2|.
TGCGCCAGCAGTGGAAGGGGGGCGGCCTACGAGCAGTACTTC
CASSGRGAAYEQYF
>TRBD1|TRBJ2-3|TRBV28|few
TGTGCCAGCAGTTTAAGGGGGCTGGGCACAGATACGCAGTATTTT
CASSLRGLGTDTQYF
>TRBD1|TRBJ1-2|TRBV10-3|.
TGTGCCATCAGTGAGAACAGGGGGCGGATGACCGACTATGGCTACACCTTC
CAISENRGRMTDYGYTF
>.|TRBJ2-2|TRBV5-1|.
TGCGCCAGCAGCGTGCAAACGGCCACTAGTGCTTTTTTCACCGGGGAGCTGTTTTTT
CASSVQTATSAFFTGELFF
>.|TRBJ2-3|TRBV6-8|many
TGTGCCAGCAGTTACTCTTCGGGGGACTTAGATACGCAGTATTTT
CASSYSSGDLDTQYF
>.|TRBJ2-2|TRBV11-3|.
TGTGCCAGCAGCCCTGGCGATGGGACAACGAACACCGGGGAGCTGTTTTTT
CASSPGDGTTNTGELFF
>TRBD2|TRBJ2-7|TRBV6-8|.
TGTGCCAGCAGTCGAAAGCCGGGACTAGCGGGGGCGAGCTCCTACGAGCAGTACTTC
CASSRKPGLAGASSYEQYF
>.|TRBJ1-1|TRBV6-8|many
TGTGCCAGCAGTTATAAGGGAAAGAACACTGAAGCTTTCTTT
CASSYKGKNTEAFF
>.|TRBJ2-7|TRBV7-6|few
TGTGCCAGCAGCTCACCCCGCCTGGACACGTCTGCCTCCTACGAGCAGTACTTC
CASSSPRLDTSASYEQYF
>.|TRBJ1-2|TRBV19|once
TGTGCCACCAAAAGTGGGGACTCTAACTATGGCTACACCTTC
CATKSGDSNYGYTF
>.|TRBJ2-1|TRBV10-3|.
TGTGCCATCAGTGAGTCGGGGCCGGGACATCCGACGGAGCAGTTCTTC
CAISESGPGHPTEQFF